The sequence of this TCR beta chain was determined in a study of Ad26.COV2.S vaccination and SARS-CoV-2 variants. The treatment is: about 20 received Ad26.COV2.S at low or high dose, single or two shots; 5 received placebo; per-sample allocation not given. Following the first vaccine or placebo injection, samples were taken on day 63. Spike of the Wuhan-strain SARS-CoV-2 was expressed by an Ad26 vector, which formed the vaccine. Some clones are missing from TCRdb's copy, which holds only in-frame ones; the method was immunoSEQ multiplex PCR. The sample shows about 390,000 clones, around nine tenths of them seen only once. The CDR3 runs to 15 residues. Losses at the gene ends were 3 bases for V and 1 base for J; bases not matched to a gene: 4. Germline V CDR1 and CDR2: SGHNT, YYREEE (reference sequence).

J is TRBJ2-3 and V is TRBV5-4, with 8 nucleotides matching TRBD2. Sequences were derived from peripheral blood, sampled in a trial of Ad26.COV2.S vaccine versus placebo. This clonotype originated in a person aged 18-60 years who received the Ad26.COV2.S COVID-19 vaccine or a placebo. The CDR3 DNA is TGTGCCAGCAGCTACGCGGGGGGCGGCACAGATACGCAGTATTTT. It codes for CASSYAGGGTDTQYF.